This T cell receptor beta chain was captured in a study of OX40 agonist ivuxolimab in advanced cancers. Study details: Prior anti-PD-1, anti-PD-L1 or anti-CTLA-4 therapy was allowed; over 30% had some.

The table came from immunoSEQ multiplex PCR; TCRdb's copy has only in-frame clones and leaves some out. The sample includes fewer than 90,000 clones, approximately 85% of them seen just once. The length of the CDR3 is 13 residues. CDR1 and CDR2 from the germline V gene are LNHDA and SQIVND (reference sequence). Trimming left V 2 bases short and J 3 bases short, with 5 bases between. This sequence was found in an adult with an advanced solid tumor such as melanoma, head and neck, liver or kidney cancer. Specimen: CD4+ or CD8+ T cells sorted from blood, collected in a trial of the OX40 agonist ivuxolimab. This chain uses TRBV19 with TRBJ2-1; D gene ambiguous. The CDR3, as DNA: TGTGCCAGTAGTATACAACTCTACAATGAGCAGTTCTTC. This codes for CASSIQLYNEQFF.